Reported below is one T cell receptor (beta chain). What it recognizes is unknown. These data originate in a study of CD8+ T cells in alopecia areata. Study-wide background: Percent of scalp involved defined treated patients' severity scores. The study's findings and limits: The presence of one nonresponder keeps the tie between baseline CD8+ expansion and response uncertain. Alopecia totalis/universalis scalp especially showed more expanded CD8+ clones than normal scalp. Possibly as an HLA-related effect, TCR sharing across patients appeared less clear than in mice.

Extracted from the samples, RNA was reverse transcribed into cDNA to serve as the sequencing template. Clones were sequenced by immunoSEQ multiplex PCR, and TCRdb holds only the in-frame ones, with some missing. Among more than 150,000 clones, about 47% were seen once, and the ten largest hold 10%. Noted treatment: oral pan-JAK inhibitor, 5-10 mg twice daily. Trimming took 3 bases from V and 0 from J, leaving 3 bases between them. Per the germline V gene, CDR1 is KGHSH and CDR2 is LQKENI. The length of the CDR3 is 12 residues. The chain links TRBV18 to TRBJ2-7; D not certain. This specimen was CD8+ T cells sorted from blood, taken around week 52, from a patient treated with tofacitinib. The source is a human donor with alopecia areata. In nucleotides, the CDR3 is TGTGCCAGCTCACCCGACTCCTACGAGCAGTACTTC. Encoded protein: CASSPDSYEQYF.